These 8 T cell receptor beta chains were all obtained from the same sample, sequenced in a study of shared clonotypes between healthy human individuals. Clones were sequenced by immunoSEQ multiplex PCR, and TCRdb holds only the in-frame ones, with some missing. The sample includes about 300,000 clones, roughly 70% seen only once; the top ten take about a tenth. The material sequenced was memory CD4+ T cells sorted from blood. Indicated subset: CD45RA-negative fraction. The receptors come from a man younger than 40 in good health.

This chain uses TRBV19 with TRBJ2-3; 14 nucleotides line up with TRBD2. The CDR3 length is 17 residues. The junction had 6 bases not matched to a gene; V was cut back by 6 bases and J by 1 base. Germline values: CDR1 LNHDA, CDR2 SQIVND (reference sequence). CDR3 in amino acids: CASRGTGLAGGTDTQYF. The CDR3 DNA follows: TGTGCCAGTAGGGGGACGGGACTAGCGGGAGGCACAGATACGCAGTATTTT. Based on the CDR3 plus reference TRBV19 and TRBJ2-3, the full variable domain is DGGITQSPKYLFRKEGQNVTLSCEQNLNHDAMYWYRQDPGQGLRLIYYSQIVNDFQKGDIAEGYSVSREKKESFPLTVTSAQKNPTAFYLCASRGTGLAGGTDTQYFGPGTRLTVL.

The chain employs TRBV14 and TRBJ1-2; no definite D call. The CDR3 runs to 13 residues. The V end lost 1 base, the J end lost 11 bases, and 14 bases lay between the germline ends. Germline V lookup: CDR1 SGHDN, CDR2 FVKESK. CDR3 DNA sequence: TGTGCCAGCAGCCAAGTTTCGTCCTCGTCATACACCTTC. Translation: CASSQVSSSSYTF.

The J gene is TRBJ2-1, the V gene TRBV5-6; D remains unclear. Per the germline V gene, CDR1 is SGHDT and CDR2 is YYEEEE. The CDR3 sequence is 13 residues long. Trimming took 9 bases from V and 1 from J, leaving 11 bases between them. In nucleotides, the CDR3 is TGTGCCACGGGCGAATTTTCCTACAATGAGCAGTTCTTC. Protein: CATGEFSYNEQFF. Looking up the rest from reference TRBV5-6 and TRBJ2-1 gives the full variable domain: DAGVTQSPTHLIKTRGQQVTLRCSPKSGHDTVSWYQQALGQGPQFIFQYYEEEERQRGNFPDRFSGHQFPNYSSELNVNALLLGDSALYLCATGEFSYNEQFFGPGTRLTVL.

This chain connects TRBV28 to TRBJ1-4; D not certain. From germline, CDR1 is MDHEN and CDR2 SYDVKM. The CDR3 length is 13 residues. V dropped 6 bases and J dropped 3 bases, with 8 bases sitting between them. This CDR3 is CASSPPANEKLFF. The CDR3 nucleotides read TGTGCCAGCAGCCCCCCAGCTAATGAAAAACTGTTTTTT.

On this clone: The sample has other DNA sequences that encode this CDR3 too. The chain has TRBV5-1 and TRBJ2-5; a weak D match, TRBD1 (6 bases). V was cut by 2 bases and J by 3 bases, with 14 bases left in between. The germline CDR1 and CDR2 sequences are SGHRS and YFSETQ. There are 15 residues in the CDR3. For the CDR3, the DNA is TGCGCCAGCAGCTTCTATGGGGGCACGGAAGAGACCCAGTACTTC. It is translated as CASSFYGGTEETQYF.

The sample holds one count of this clone. The genes are TRBV7-9 and TRBJ2-5, with 13 bases aligning to TRBD2. In germline, CDR1 is SEHNR, CDR2 FQNEAQ (reference sequence). V shed 5 bases, J shed 1 base, and the junction held 7 bases outside the gene matches. The CDR3 loop spans 17 amino acids. DNA of the CDR3: TGTGCCAGCAGCGCCGGGACTAGCGGGACCCTCCAAGAGACCCAGTACTTC. Its translation: CASSAGTSGTLQETQYF.

This clone has more than one count but fewer than ten. CDR3 residues: CACGGTGEVTYNEQFF. As DNA, the CDR3 is TGTGCCTGTGGGGGTACGGGAGAGGTTACCTACAATGAGCAGTTCTTC. V is TRBV7-8 and J is TRBJ2-1, with a weak D call TRBD2 (6 bases). Deletions cut 11 bases from V and 2 bases from J, with 22 bases between. The CDR3 is made up of 16 amino acids. Germline V lookup: CDR1 SGHVS, CDR2 FQNEAQ.

The rearrangement links TRBV19 to TRBJ2-1; D is unresolved. The CDR3 covers 16 residues. The germline V gene has CDR1 LNHDA and CDR2 SQIVND (reference sequence). Trimming took off 1 base at V and 5 bases at J, with 15 bases between the two ends. The CDR3 coding sequence is TGTGCCAGTAGTATAGGTCTGCGGATTCTTCACAATGAGCAGTTCTTC. It encodes CASSIGLRILHNEQFF. The variable domain in full, completed from reference TRBV19 and TRBJ2-1, reads DGGITQSPKYLFRKEGQNVTLSCEQNLNHDAMYWYRQDPGQGLRLIYYSQIVNDFQKGDIAEGYSVSREKKESFPLTVTSAQKNPTAFYLCASSIGLRILHNEQFFGPGTRLTVL.